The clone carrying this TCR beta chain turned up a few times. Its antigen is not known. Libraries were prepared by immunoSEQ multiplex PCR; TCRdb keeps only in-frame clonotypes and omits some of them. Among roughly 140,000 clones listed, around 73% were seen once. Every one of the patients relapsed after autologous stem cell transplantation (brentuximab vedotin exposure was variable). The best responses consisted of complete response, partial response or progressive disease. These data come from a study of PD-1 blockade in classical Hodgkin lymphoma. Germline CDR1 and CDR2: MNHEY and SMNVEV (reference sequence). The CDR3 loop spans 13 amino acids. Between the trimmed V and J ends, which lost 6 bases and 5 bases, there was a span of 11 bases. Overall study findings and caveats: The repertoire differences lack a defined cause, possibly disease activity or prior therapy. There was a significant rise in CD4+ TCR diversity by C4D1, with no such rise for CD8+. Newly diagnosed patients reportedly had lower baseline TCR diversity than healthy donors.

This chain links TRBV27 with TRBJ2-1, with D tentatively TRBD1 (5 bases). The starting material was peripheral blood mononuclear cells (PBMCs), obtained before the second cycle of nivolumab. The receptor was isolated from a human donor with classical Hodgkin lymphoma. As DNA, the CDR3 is TGTGCCAGCAGCCCAGACAGCGACAATGAGCAGTTCTTC. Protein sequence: CASSPDSDNEQFF.